The 24 T cell receptor beta chains presented below share a single source sample, sequenced in a study of shared clonotypes between healthy human individuals. The table came from immunoSEQ multiplex PCR; TCRdb's copy has only in-frame clones and leaves some out. Among 600,000 to 800,000 clones listed, roughly 72% were seen once. Sequencing was carried out using memory CD4+ T cells sorted from blood. Subset indicated: CD45RA-negative fraction. Source of these receptors: a woman aged 25 to 45 in good health.

The chain employs TRBV19 and TRBJ1-1; D might be TRBD1 (6 bases). This CDR3 is 13 amino acids long. Germline CDR1 is LNHDA and CDR2 is SQIVND (reference sequence). The V gene lost 5 bases and the J gene lost 6 bases, with 13 bases spanning the gap. The CDR3 nucleotides are TGTGCCAGTAGTCCGCCCAGGGGATCTGAAGCTTTCTTT. Its translation: CASSPPRGSEAFF.

V gene TRBV19 combines with J gene TRBJ2-3; D may match TRBD1 or TRBD2 (6 bases each). Deletions cut 6 bases from V and 8 bases from J, with 27 bases between. The CDR3 consists of 17 residues. Germline CDR1 LNHDA, CDR2 SQIVND (reference sequence). The CDR3 DNA reads as TGTGCCAGTAGCCCCGGGGGCGCTAGCGACACGGTGGGTACGCAGTATTTT. Its translation is CASSPGGASDTVGTQYF.

The V and J genes are TRBV2 and TRBJ2-5, with no clear D. This CDR3 contains 12 residues. Trimming took off 7 bases at V and 4 bases at J, with 10 bases between the two ends. CDR1 SNHLY and CDR2 FYNNEI come from the germline V gene. The CDR3 sequence: CASNGYGETQYF. CDR3 DNA: TGTGCCAGCAATGGGTACGGAGAGACCCAGTACTTC.

This clone appeared a single time. The CDR3 DNA reads TGTGCCAGTACCCTTATAGCGGGAGCGTCCAAAAACATTCAGTACTTC. Translation: CASTLIAGASKNIQYF. The chain couples TRBV19 to TRBJ2-4, with TRBD2 matching over 9 bases. CDR1 is LNHDA and CDR2 is SQIVND in the germline V gene (reference sequence). The V gene end was trimmed by 7 bases and the J gene end by 2 bases; junction bases not matched to a gene: 9. The length of the CDR3 is 16 residues.

V usage is TRBV7-9 and J usage is TRBJ1-2, with D uncertain. Deletions cut 5 bases from V and 8 bases from J, with 9 bases between. CDR3 size: 11 residues. CDR1 is SEHNR, CDR2 FQNEAQ, per germline (reference sequence). CDR3 nucleotides: TGTGCCAGCAGCGAGACGGGCGGCTACACCTTC. This encodes CASSETGGYTF.

V usage is TRBV27 and J usage is TRBJ2-7, with 10 bases that match TRBD1. The germline CDR1 and CDR2 sequences are MNHEY and SMNVEV (reference sequence). CDR3 size: 15 residues. Losses at the gene ends were 7 bases for V and 5 bases for J; bases not matched to a gene: 11. The CDR3 bases are TGTGCCAGCATTTCTCTGGGGACAGGGGTCAACGAGCAGTACTTC. This gives the protein CASISLGTGVNEQYF.

The table lists this clone with a few counts. The gene calls are TRBV28 and TRBJ1-3; no clear D gene. Germline values: CDR1 MDHEN, CDR2 SYDVKM. The V end lost 6 bases, the J end lost 3 bases, and 12 bases lay between the germline ends. The CDR3 has 14 amino acids. CDR3: CASSPFGSGNTIYF. The CDR3, as DNA: TGTGCCAGCAGCCCATTCGGGAGTGGAAACACCATATATTTT.

The chain has TRBV28 and TRBJ2-1; 10 bases match TRBD2. Trimming at V came to 5 bases and at J to 5 bases, leaving 15 bases not matched to a gene. Germline CDR1 reads MDHEN; CDR2 reads SYDVKM. The CDR3 is made up of 18 amino acids. CDR3 sequence: CASSTIISGRWADNEQFF. CDR3 nucleotide sequence: TGTGCCAGCAGTACTATTATTAGCGGGAGGTGGGCCGACAATGAGCAGTTCTTC.

The V and J genes are TRBV5-1 and TRBJ1-2; D perhaps matches TRBD1 (6 bases). V was trimmed by 1 base and J by 1 base, leaving 11 bases between them. The germline V gene encodes CDR1 SGHRS and CDR2 YFSETQ. This CDR3 contains 15 residues. In DNA form, the CDR3 reads TGCGCCAGCAGCTTGTATGGGGGCGATAACTATGGCTACACCTTC. As protein: CASSLYGGDNYGYTF.

The chain joins TRBV4-1 to TRBJ1-1; D unclear. Trimming shortened V by 1 base and J by 3 bases, and 6 bases separated the two germline ends. Germline CDR1 and CDR2: MGHRA and YSYEKL. The CDR3 runs 13 residues. CDR3 protein: CASSQVVYTEAFF. The DNA of the CDR3 is TGCGCCAGCAGCCAAGTAGTCTACACTGAAGCTTTCTTT.

Regarding this clone: One base away lies a much larger clone, so this may be a sequencing read error. The chain recombines TRBV5-1 with TRBJ2-1, with D perhaps TRBD2 (5 bases). The ends were cut back, 4 bases at V and 0 bases at J, with 8 bases in the middle. CDR3 length: 14 amino acids. Germline-derived CDR1 and CDR2 are SGHRS and YFSETQ. The CDR3 spells CASSIGNSYNEQFF. The CDR3 DNA sequence: TGCGCCAGCAGCATCGGGAACTCCTACAATGAGCAGTTCTTC.

The CDR3 DNA reads TGTGCCAGCAGCCAGACAGGCCTTAAACTGTTTTTT. Amino acid sequence: CASSQTGLKLFF. The rearrangement uses TRBV11-2 and TRBJ1-4; a weak D match, TRBD1 (6 bases). CDR3 length equals 12 residues. Germline CDR1 is SGHAT and CDR2 is FQNNGV. Trimming removed 5 bases at V and 11 bases at J, with 12 bases between.

The chain joins TRBV19 to TRBJ2-7, with D unclear. Looked up from germline, CDR1 is LNHDA and CDR2 is SQIVND (reference sequence). V gave up 5 bases and J gave up 5 bases, with 22 bases separating them. The CDR3 extends over 16 amino acids. The CDR3 spells CASSPADGLGFDEQYF. CDR3 in DNA: TGTGCCAGTAGTCCCGCGGACGGCCTAGGCTTCGACGAGCAGTACTTC.

This rearrangement joins TRBV7-9 to TRBJ1-5; TRBD1 is a possible D gene (5 bases). The V and J ends lost 6 bases and 2 bases respectively, with 8 bases between them. The CDR3 is 13 amino acids. The germline CDR1 and CDR2 sequences are SEHNR and FQNEAQ (reference sequence). Written as DNA, the CDR3 is TGTGCCAGCAGGGGGGATGGCAATCAGCCCCAGCATTTT. Its protein product is CASRGDGNQPQHF. Combining the CDR3 with reference TRBV7-9 and TRBJ1-5 gives the whole variable domain DTGVSQNPRHKITKRGQNVTFRCDPISEHNRLYWYRQTLGQGPEFLTYFQNEAQLEKSRLLSDRFSAERPKGSFSTLEIQRTEQGDSAMYLCASRGDGNQPQHFGDGTRLSIL.

V and J are TRBV5-4 and TRBJ1-6, with D uncertain. The germline V and J ends were trimmed by 5 bases and 9 bases, with 9 bases remaining between them. The CDR3 covers 12 residues. CDR1 and CDR2 (germline): SGHNT, YYREEE (reference sequence). CDR3 bases: TGTGCCAGCAGTAATGATGGTTCACCCCTCCACTTT. Residues: CASSNDGSPLHF.

This clone was found many times. The chain uses TRBV11-2 and TRBJ1-1; a possible D gene is TRBD1 (5 bases). Germline CDR1 and CDR2: SGHAT and FQNNGV. CDR3 length: 13 amino acids. The V and J ends lost 5 bases and 6 bases respectively, with 13 bases between them. This CDR3 is CASSVSGSPEAFF. CDR3 in DNA: TGTGCCAGCAGCGTCTCAGGGAGTCCTGAAGCTTTCTTT.

V is TRBV7-2 and J is TRBJ1-3; D uncertain. Trimming removed 1 base at V and 2 bases at J, with 9 bases between. The germline CDR1 and CDR2 sequences are SGHTA and FQGNSA. The CDR3 runs to 15 residues. The CDR3 region has the DNA TGTGCCAGCAGCTTAGGGAGTGTAGCTGGAAACACCATATATTTT. Its protein is CASSLGSVAGNTIYF.

The chain carries TRBV7-9 and TRBJ1-3; D is undetermined. Germline CDR1 SEHNR, CDR2 FQNEAQ (reference sequence). This CDR3 has 13 residues. The V end lost 8 bases, the J end lost 4 bases, and 12 bases lay between the germline ends. The CDR3 region has the DNA TGTGCCAGCCTACAACTCTACGGAAACACCATATATTTT. Its protein is CASLQLYGNTIYF.

This sequence joins TRBV6-6 and TRBJ1-1; no reliable D call. The CDR3 is made up of 15 amino acids. Germline CDR1 and CDR2: MNHNY and SVGAGI (reference sequence). V was cut by 0 bases and J by 0 bases, with 8 bases left in between. DNA of the CDR3: TGTGCCAGCAGTTACTCGAAACAGCTGAACACTGAAGCTTTCTTT. Translating gives CASSYSKQLNTEAFF.

The chain uses TRBV4-1 and TRBJ2-1; 13 bases are a match to TRBD2. With V trimmed by 2 bases and J by 7 bases, 5 bases remained unmatched. The germline gives CDR1 MGHRA, CDR2 YSYEKL. There are 16 residues in the CDR3. The DNA of the CDR3 is TGCGCCAGCAGCCAACCGACTAGCGGGAGGAAAAATGAGCAGTTCTTC. As protein: CASSQPTSGRKNEQFF.

The chain uses TRBV10-3 and TRBJ1-2; TRBD1 aligns across 8 bases. The J segment lost 4 bases and the V segment lost 0 bases, leaving 4 bases of the junction unmatched. CDR1 and CDR2 from the germline V gene are ENHRY and SYGVKD. CDR3 length: 15 amino acids. The DNA of the CDR3 is TGTGCCATCAGTGAGTCGACAGGGGTTACCTATGGCTACACCTTC. Its translation: CAISESTGVTYGYTF.

The V call is TRBV19, the J call TRBJ2-2, with 11 bases identical to TRBD2. This CDR3 has 16 amino acids. The J segment lost 5 bases and the V segment lost 3 bases, leaving 5 bases of the junction unmatched. The germline V gene has CDR1 LNHDA and CDR2 SQIVND (reference sequence). CDR3 bases: TGTGCCAGTAGTATGACACTAGCGGGAGTGACCGGGGAGCTGTTTTTT. This encodes CASSMTLAGVTGELFF.

The chain joins TRBV15 to TRBJ2-5; 8 nucleotides match TRBD2. The CDR3 length is 15 residues. Germline V CDR1 and CDR2: LNHNV, YYDKDF (reference sequence). After removal of 1 base from V and 3 bases from J, the junction contained 4 bases not matched to a gene. The CDR3: CATSRAGRGEETQYF. CDR3 DNA sequence: TGTGCCACCAGCAGAGCCGGGAGGGGGGAAGAGACCCAGTACTTC.

This clone was seen ten or more times. The chain couples TRBV28 to TRBJ2-7; tentative D call: TRBD1 (6 bases). Germline lookup yields CDR1 MDHEN and CDR2 SYDVKM. The CDR3 is 14 residues long. Trimming removed 3 bases from V and 3 bases from J, with 12 bases in between. Here the CDR3 DNA reads TGTGCCAGCAGTTTCGTGGGCAGGGGCTACGAGCAGTACTTC. Its translation is CASSFVGRGYEQYF.